The clone carrying this T cell receptor (beta chain) has only one observation. What it binds is unknown. The sample belongs to a study of cytomegalovirus exposure and HLA in healthy donors. Study findings and constraints: According to reports, the classifier identified cytomegalovirus status with high specificity and sensitivity. Most TCR sequences were uncommon, yet certain public TCRs appeared in many donors.

This table comes from immunoSEQ multiplex PCR, and its TCRdb copy is limited to in-frame clones, with some not included. Of some 150,000 clones listed, 85% to 90% were seen once; the top ten hold around 3.4%. V was cut by 2 bases and J by 3 bases, with 13 bases left in between. Germline V gives CDR1 LGHNT, CDR2 FRNRAP. This CDR3 spans 15 amino acids. The chain is built from TRBV12-5 and TRBJ1-2, with D tentatively TRBD1 (5 bases). The sequence derives from a woman aged 18 to 35 in good health and CMV-seropositive. Sequenced: PBMCs. Written as DNA, the CDR3 is TGTGCTAGTGGTTTGATGGGGGGAATCTACTATGGCTACACCTTC. Its protein is CASGLMGGIYYGYTF.